This TCR beta chain was captured by sequencing in a study of T cells in Graves' hyperthyroidism and ophthalmopathy. Trimming took off 6 bases at V and 10 bases at J, with 13 bases between the two ends. This CDR3 comprises 12 residues. Per germline, CDR1 SNHLY and CDR2 FYNNEI. Amplified regions were TCR beta CDR3 sequences from RNA transcripts. Using the HTBI primer set, a first-round RT-PCR was run on the TCR CDR3. TCRdb analysed the multiplex PCR reads with MiXCR anew, one entry per CDR3 protein. The sample has under 400,000 distinct CDR3 sequences, 13% seen once. This receptor was taken from a woman between 18 and 29 years old with Graves' hyperthyroidism. The sequenced sample was blood. The gene calls are TRBV2 and TRBJ2-1, with no clear D. The CDR3 coding sequence is TGTGCCAGCAGAGGAGCATCCCAGGAGCAGTTCTTC. Amino acid sequence: CASRGASQEQFF.